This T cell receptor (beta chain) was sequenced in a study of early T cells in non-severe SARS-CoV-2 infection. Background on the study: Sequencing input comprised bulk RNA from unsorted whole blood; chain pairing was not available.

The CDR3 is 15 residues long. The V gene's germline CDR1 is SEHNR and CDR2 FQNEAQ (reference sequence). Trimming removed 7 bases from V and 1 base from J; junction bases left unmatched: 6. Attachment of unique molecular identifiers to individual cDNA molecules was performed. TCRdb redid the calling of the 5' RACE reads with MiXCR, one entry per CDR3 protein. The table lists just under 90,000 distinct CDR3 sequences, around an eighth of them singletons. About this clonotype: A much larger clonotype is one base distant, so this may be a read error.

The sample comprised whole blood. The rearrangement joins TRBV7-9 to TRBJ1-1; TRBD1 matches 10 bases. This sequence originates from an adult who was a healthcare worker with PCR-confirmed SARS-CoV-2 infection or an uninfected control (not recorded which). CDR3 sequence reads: CASNFRTGGNTEAFF. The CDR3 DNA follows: TGTGCCAGCAACTTTCGGACAGGGGGGAACACTGAAGCTTTCTTT. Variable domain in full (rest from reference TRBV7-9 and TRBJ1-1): DTGVSQNPRHKITKRGQNVTFRCDPISEHNRLYWYRQTLGQGPEFLTYFQNEAQLEKSRLLSDRFSAERPKGSFSTLEIQRTEQGDSAMYLCASNFRTGGNTEAFFGQGTRLTVV.